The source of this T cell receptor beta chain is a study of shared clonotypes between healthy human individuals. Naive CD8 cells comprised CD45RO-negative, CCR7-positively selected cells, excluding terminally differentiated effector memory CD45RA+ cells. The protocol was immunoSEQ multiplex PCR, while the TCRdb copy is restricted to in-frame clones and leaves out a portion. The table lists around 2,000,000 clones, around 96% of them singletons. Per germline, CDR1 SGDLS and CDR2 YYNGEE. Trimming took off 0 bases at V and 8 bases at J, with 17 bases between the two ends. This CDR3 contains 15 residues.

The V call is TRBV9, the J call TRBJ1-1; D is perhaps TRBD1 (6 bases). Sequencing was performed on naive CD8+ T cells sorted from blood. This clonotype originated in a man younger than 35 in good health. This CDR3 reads CASSVGIFGQSEAFF. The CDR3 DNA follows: TGTGCCAGCAGCGTAGGTATCTTCGGACAGTCCGAAGCTTTCTTT.